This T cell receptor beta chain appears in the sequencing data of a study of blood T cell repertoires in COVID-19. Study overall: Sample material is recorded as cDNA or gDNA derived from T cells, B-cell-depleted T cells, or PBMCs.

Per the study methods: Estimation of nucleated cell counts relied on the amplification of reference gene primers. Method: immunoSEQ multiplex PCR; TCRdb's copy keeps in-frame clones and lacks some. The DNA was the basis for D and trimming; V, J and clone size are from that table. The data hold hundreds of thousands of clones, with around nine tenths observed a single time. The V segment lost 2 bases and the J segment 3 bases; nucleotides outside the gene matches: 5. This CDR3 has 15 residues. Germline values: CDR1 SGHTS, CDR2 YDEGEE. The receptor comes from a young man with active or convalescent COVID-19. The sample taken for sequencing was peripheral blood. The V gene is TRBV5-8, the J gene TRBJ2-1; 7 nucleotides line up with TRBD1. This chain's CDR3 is CASSFTGASYNEQFF. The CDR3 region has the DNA TGTGCCAGCAGCTTTACAGGGGCTAGCTACAATGAGCAGTTCTTC.